Listed here are 27 T cell receptor beta chains from one sample, sequenced in a study of T cells in localized non-small cell lung cancer. The data were produced by immunoSEQ multiplex PCR, yet TCRdb's version contains in-frame clones alone and is incomplete. The sample lists tens of thousands of clones, roughly 85% seen once, with 6.5% to 9% in the top ten. The source was peripheral blood, collected before any cancer treatment. All receptors come from a woman aged 40-69 years with stage I lung adenocarcinoma.

This rearrangement joins TRBV11-2 to TRBJ1-2; D not resolved. The CDR3 loop spans 13 amino acids. Germline V gene sequence: CDR1 SGHAT, CDR2 FQNNGV. V dropped 1 base and J dropped 4 bases, with 7 bases sitting between them. The CDR3 DNA sequence: TGTGCCAGCAGCTTAGGCGGCCCCTATGGCTACACCTTC. Protein: CASSLGGPYGYTF. Full variable domain (remainder filled in from reference TRBV11-2 and TRBJ1-2): EAGVAQSPRYKIIEKRQSVAFWCNPISGHATLYWYQQILGQGPKLLIQFQNNGVVDDSQLPKDRFSAERLKGVDSTLKIQPAKLEDSAVYLCASSLGGPYGYTFGSGTRLTVV.

This sequence joins TRBV5-4 and TRBJ2-5; perhaps D is TRBD1 or TRBD2 (5 bases each). The CDR3 totals 13 residues. The ends were cut back, 5 bases at V and 1 base at J, with 9 bases in the middle. Germline V gene sequence: CDR1 SGHNT, CDR2 YYREEE (reference sequence). CDR3: CASRNGAQETQYF. The CDR3 DNA sequence: TGTGCCAGCAGAAACGGGGCCCAAGAGACCCAGTACTTC.

This chain joins TRBV2 and TRBJ1-5; D gene uncertain. CDR1 is SNHLY, CDR2 FYNNEI, per germline. V shed 4 bases and J shed 6 bases, with 13 bases lying between them. This CDR3 is built from 14 residues. In nucleotides, the CDR3 is TGTGCCAGCAGTGCCACGTTGAAGGGTCAGCCCCAGCATTTT. Its translation: CASSATLKGQPQHF.

This clone was counted once. The V and J genes are TRBV9 and TRBJ2-7; D might be TRBD1 or TRBD2, each matching 5 bases. The CDR3 has 15 residues. Germline V gives CDR1 SGDLS, CDR2 YYNGEE. V lost 3 bases, J lost 0 bases, and 13 bases lay in between. The DNA for the CDR3 is TGTGCCAGCAGCGCCCGGGACGGACCCTCCTACGAGCAGTACTTC. This codes for CASSARDGPSYEQYF.

The gene calls are TRBV6-1 and TRBJ1-5; the D gene is possibly TRBD1 (6 bases). The CDR3 is 11 amino acids. Per germline, CDR1 MNHNS and CDR2 SASEGT. Trimming shortened V by 4 bases and J by 15 bases, and 13 bases separated the two germline ends. The CDR3 reads CASSGEGGWHF. CDR3 DNA: TGTGCCAGCAGTGGGGAGGGGGGGTGGCATTTT.

The chain links TRBV5-8 to TRBJ2-5, with D hard to call. The CDR3 extends over 17 amino acids. Trimming took off 3 bases at V and 5 bases at J, with 23 bases between the two ends. Germline CDR1 and CDR2: SGHTS and YDEGEE. The CDR3 is CASSSYKGSSRTETQYF. The CDR3, as DNA: TGTGCCAGCAGCTCTTACAAGGGATCGTCGAGAACGGAGACCCAGTACTTC.

The V call is TRBV10-1, the J call TRBJ2-2; 8 bases align to TRBD1. After removal of 6 bases from V and 3 bases from J, the junction contained 3 bases not matched to a gene. This CDR3 spans 14 amino acids. In germline, CDR1 is WNHNN, CDR2 SYGVQD (reference sequence). CDR3 sequence: CASRDRVDTGELFF. The CDR3, as DNA: TGCGCCAGCAGGGACAGGGTCGACACCGGGGAGCTGTTTTTT.

The chain combines TRBV7-9 with TRBJ2-3; D tentatively reads TRBD1 or TRBD2 (5 bases each). This CDR3 comprises 15 residues. Looked up from germline, CDR1 is SEHNR and CDR2 is FQNEAQ (reference sequence). Between the trimmed V and J ends, which lost 3 bases and 6 bases, there was a span of 16 bases. CDR3 residues: CASSFMGVGLDTQYF. The DNA for the CDR3 is TGTGCCAGCAGCTTTATGGGGGTAGGGTTGGATACGCAGTATTTT. Full variable domain (outside the CDR3, taken from reference TRBV7-9 and TRBJ2-3): DTGVSQNPRHKITKRGQNVTFRCDPISEHNRLYWYRQTLGQGPEFLTYFQNEAQLEKSRLLSDRFSAERPKGSFSTLEIQRTEQGDSAMYLCASSFMGVGLDTQYFGPGTRLTVL.

The chain couples TRBV6-1 to TRBJ2-3; no firm D call. Germline CDR1 reads MNHNS; CDR2 reads SASEGT. The CDR3 has 13 residues. Trimming took off 0 bases at V and 6 bases at J, with 7 bases between the two ends. The CDR3 bases are TGTGCCAGCAGTGAAGCGAAAGTGGATACGCAGTATTTT. It codes for CASSEAKVDTQYF.

The chain employs TRBV9 and TRBJ2-5; no clear D. The V and J ends lost 0 bases and 1 base respectively, with 4 bases between them. Looked up from germline, CDR1 is SGDLS and CDR2 is YYNGEE. The CDR3 totals 13 residues. DNA for the CDR3: TGTGCCAGCAGCGTAGCTACCCAAGAGACCCAGTACTTC. It is translated as CASSVATQETQYF.

CDR3 loop: CASSPYTEAFF. In DNA form, the CDR3 reads TGTGCCAGCAGCCCGTACACTGAAGCTTTCTTT. This chain connects TRBV7-9 to TRBJ1-1; D ambiguous. V gave up 5 bases and J gave up 3 bases, with 4 bases separating them. Germline V gene sequence: CDR1 SEHNR, CDR2 FQNEAQ (reference sequence). The CDR3 loop spans 11 amino acids.

The chain uses TRBV5-1 and TRBJ1-3; 7 bases map to TRBD1. This CDR3 contains 13 residues. Germline CDR1 is SGHRS and CDR2 is YFSETQ. Trimming took 0 bases from V and 9 from J; bases not matched to a gene: 3. DNA of the CDR3: TGCGCCAGCAGCTTGGGTCCAGGGGGCACCATATATTTT. Translation gives CASSLGPGGTIYF.

Written as DNA, the CDR3 is TGTGCCAGCAGCTTTGACAGGGGTAACTATGGCTACACCTTC. This translates into CASSFDRGNYGYTF. The chain combines TRBV7-2 with TRBJ1-2; 8 bases map to TRBD1. This CDR3 contains 14 residues. Germline CDR1 SGHTA, CDR2 FQGNSA. The junction had 1 base not matched to a gene; V was cut back by 3 bases and J by 1 base.

The rearrangement joins TRBV10-3 to TRBJ2-1; 8 bases map to TRBD1. After removal of 4 bases from V and 8 bases from J, the junction contained 10 bases not matched to a gene. Per the germline V gene, CDR1 is ENHRY and CDR2 is SYGVKD. The CDR3 covers 15 residues. CDR3: CAISALGGQGHEQFF. CDR3 nucleotides: TGTGCCATCAGTGCCCTGGGAGGACAGGGTCATGAGCAGTTCTTC.

The rearrangement links TRBV7-2 to TRBJ2-7; 7 bases are shared with TRBD1. The V gene's germline CDR1 is SGHTA and CDR2 FQGNSA. Unmatched junction bases numbered 8, after V lost 6 bases and J lost 0 bases. CDR3 length: 15 residues. The CDR3 nucleotides read TGTGCCAGCAGTACAGGGGCACTGAGCTCCTACGAGCAGTACTTC. Translated: CASSTGALSSYEQYF.

V is TRBV6-5 and J is TRBJ2-7, with D uncertain. The germline CDR1 and CDR2 sequences are MNHEY and SVGAGI. With 6 bases removed from V and 4 bases from J, the gap between germline ends came to 7 bases. There are 11 residues in the CDR3. The CDR3, as DNA: TGTGCCAGCAGCCCCCAGTACGAGCAGTACTTC. Encoded protein: CASSPQYEQYF.

This chain connects TRBV5-5 to TRBJ2-2, with 8 bases matching TRBD1. CDR1 SGHKS and CDR2 YYEKEE come from the germline V gene (reference sequence). The V gene end was trimmed by 4 bases and the J gene end by 2 bases; junction bases not matched to a gene: 10. The length of the CDR3 is 17 residues. CDR3 sequence reads: CASSEIPDRVNTGELFF. DNA for the CDR3: TGTGCCAGCAGCGAGATCCCGGACAGGGTAAACACCGGGGAGCTGTTTTTT.

The V and J genes are TRBV7-9 and TRBJ1-2, with 8 positions matching TRBD1. The CDR3 spans 17 residues. With V trimmed by 4 bases and J by 2 bases, 12 bases remained unmatched. Germline V gene data show CDR1 as SEHNR and CDR2 as FQNEAQ (reference sequence). CDR3 sequence reads: CASSSRIRTGFNYGYTF. In DNA form, the CDR3 reads TGTGCCAGCAGCTCGAGGATCCGGACAGGGTTCAACTATGGCTACACCTTC.

The gene calls are TRBV6-6 and TRBJ1-2; TRBD1 matches at 9 bases. This CDR3 is built from 13 residues. Trimming cost V 6 bases and J 4 bases; bases outside gene matches: 3. CDR1 is MNHNY, CDR2 SVGAGI, per germline (reference sequence). CDR3 sequence reads: CASRRDRVYGYTF. In nucleotides, the CDR3 is TGTGCCAGCAGACGGGACAGGGTCTATGGCTACACCTTC.

The CDR3 loop is CASSNRPGEGTTGELFF. As DNA, the CDR3 is TGTGCCAGCAGCAATCGACCGGGGGAGGGGACCACCGGGGAGCTGTTTTTT. The chain carries TRBV6-4 and TRBJ2-2; 7 nucleotides align to TRBD2. The CDR3 sequence is 17 residues long. Trimming removed 6 bases from V and 4 bases from J; junction bases left unmatched: 14. The germline gives CDR1 MRHNA, CDR2 SNTAGT.

In its sample, this clone was seen once. The chain is built from TRBV11-3 and TRBJ2-1; a possible D gene is TRBD2 (6 bases). The CDR3 loop spans 11 amino acids. V shed 5 bases and J shed 10 bases, with 9 bases lying between them. Germline V gives CDR1 SGHNT, CDR2 YENEEA. The CDR3 protein is CASSPGGEQFF. The CDR3 nucleotides are TGTGCCAGCAGCCCCGGAGGGGAGCAGTTCTTC.

The chain combines TRBV5-6 with TRBJ2-7; 7 bases are a match to TRBD2. The CDR3 extends over 15 amino acids. V shed 0 bases and J 2 bases; nucleotides not matched to a gene: 5. Germline V gene data show CDR1 as SGHDT and CDR2 as YYEEEE. The CDR3 region has the DNA TGTGCCAGCAGCTTGGCCGGGGGGTCCCCCTACGAGCAGTACTTC. This gives the protein CASSLAGGSPYEQYF.

The DNA of the CDR3 is TGTGCCAGCATCTCTGGGGCCAACGTCCTGACTTTC. Its translation: CASISGANVLTF. The V gene is TRBV9, the J gene TRBJ2-6, with D unclear. The CDR3 has 12 amino acids. Looked up from germline, CDR1 is SGDLS and CDR2 is YYNGEE. V was shortened by 6 bases and J by 0 bases, with 1 base between the two germline ends.

The chain combines TRBV19 with TRBJ1-5, with a possible D match to TRBD1 (5 bases). Looked up from germline, CDR1 is LNHDA and CDR2 is SQIVND (reference sequence). CDR3 size: 18 residues. The V gene lost 1 base and the J gene lost 7 bases, with 23 bases spanning the gap. DNA of the CDR3: TGTGCCAGTAGTATAGGAGGCGGGGGGAGGACCTTATTACAGCCCCAGCATTTT. Its translation is CASSIGGGGRTLLQPQHF.

The rearrangement links TRBV5-1 to TRBJ2-5; 9 positions agree with TRBD1. V trimming: 4 bases; J trimming: 9 bases; junction bases outside the gene matches: 13. The CDR3 is 15 residues long. The V gene's germline CDR1 is SGHRS and CDR2 YFSETQ. The CDR3 spells CASSPDRGVQGAQYF. The CDR3 DNA follows: TGCGCCAGCAGCCCAGACAGGGGGGTTCAAGGGGCCCAGTACTTC.

The chain joins TRBV18 to TRBJ1-1; D is unresolved. Trimming cost V 4 bases and J 4 bases, with 7 bases left between them. Germline CDR1 KGHSH, CDR2 LQKENI. The CDR3 totals 12 residues. The CDR3 DNA is TGTGCCAGCTCACAGGGCCGCACTGAAGCTTTCTTT. Protein: CASSQGRTEAFF.

The chain uses TRBV6-6 and TRBJ1-2; the D gene is possibly TRBD1 (6 bases). Between the trimmed V and J ends, which lost 4 bases and 4 bases, there was a span of 10 bases. The CDR3 sequence is 13 residues long. The V gene's germline CDR1 is MNHNY and CDR2 SVGAGI (reference sequence). The CDR3, as DNA: TGTGCCAGCAGTTCAGGGGTTACCTATGGCTACACCTTC. Translation gives CASSSGVTYGYTF.